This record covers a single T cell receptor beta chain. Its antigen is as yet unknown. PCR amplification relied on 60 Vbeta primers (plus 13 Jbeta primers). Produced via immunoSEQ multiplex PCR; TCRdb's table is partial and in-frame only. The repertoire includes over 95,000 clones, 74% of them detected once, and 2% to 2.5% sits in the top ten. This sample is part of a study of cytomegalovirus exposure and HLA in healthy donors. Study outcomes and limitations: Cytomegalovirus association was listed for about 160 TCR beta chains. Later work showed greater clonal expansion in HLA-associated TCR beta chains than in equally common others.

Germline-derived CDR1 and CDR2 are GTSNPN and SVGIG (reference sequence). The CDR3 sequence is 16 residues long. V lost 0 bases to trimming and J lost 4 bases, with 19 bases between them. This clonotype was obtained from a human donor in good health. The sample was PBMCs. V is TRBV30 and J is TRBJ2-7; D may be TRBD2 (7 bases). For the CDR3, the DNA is TGTGCCTGGAGTGTAGGGGGGGCTCGGCCGACTTACGAGCAGTACTTC. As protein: CAWSVGGARPTYEQYF.